This T cell receptor (beta chain) was found in a study of OX40 agonist ivuxolimab in advanced cancers. Study findings and constraints: Also present in some nonresponders was a low level of normalized T-cell clonal expansion. CD8+ T cells averaged more expanded clones than CD4+.

V lost 7 bases and J lost 7, with 16 bases in between. The CDR3 loop spans 13 amino acids. CDR1 MNHNY and CDR2 SVGAGI come from the germline V gene (reference sequence). Some clones are missing from TCRdb's copy, which holds only in-frame ones; the method was immunoSEQ multiplex PCR. Found here are 43,000 or so clones, roughly 90% of them singletons; the top ten hold 0.85% to 1.1%. With respect to this clone: Its antigen remains unknown.

The material sequenced was CD4+ or CD8+ T cells sorted from blood, taken in a trial of the OX40 agonist ivuxolimab. The chain uses TRBV6-6 and TRBJ1-1, with D possibly matching TRBD1 (6 bases). The clonotype comes from an adult with an advanced solid tumor such as melanoma, head and neck, liver or kidney cancer. CDR3 nucleotides: TGTGCCAGCACCCCTCCAGGGGTCCTTGAAGCTTTCTTT. This codes for CASTPPGVLEAFF.